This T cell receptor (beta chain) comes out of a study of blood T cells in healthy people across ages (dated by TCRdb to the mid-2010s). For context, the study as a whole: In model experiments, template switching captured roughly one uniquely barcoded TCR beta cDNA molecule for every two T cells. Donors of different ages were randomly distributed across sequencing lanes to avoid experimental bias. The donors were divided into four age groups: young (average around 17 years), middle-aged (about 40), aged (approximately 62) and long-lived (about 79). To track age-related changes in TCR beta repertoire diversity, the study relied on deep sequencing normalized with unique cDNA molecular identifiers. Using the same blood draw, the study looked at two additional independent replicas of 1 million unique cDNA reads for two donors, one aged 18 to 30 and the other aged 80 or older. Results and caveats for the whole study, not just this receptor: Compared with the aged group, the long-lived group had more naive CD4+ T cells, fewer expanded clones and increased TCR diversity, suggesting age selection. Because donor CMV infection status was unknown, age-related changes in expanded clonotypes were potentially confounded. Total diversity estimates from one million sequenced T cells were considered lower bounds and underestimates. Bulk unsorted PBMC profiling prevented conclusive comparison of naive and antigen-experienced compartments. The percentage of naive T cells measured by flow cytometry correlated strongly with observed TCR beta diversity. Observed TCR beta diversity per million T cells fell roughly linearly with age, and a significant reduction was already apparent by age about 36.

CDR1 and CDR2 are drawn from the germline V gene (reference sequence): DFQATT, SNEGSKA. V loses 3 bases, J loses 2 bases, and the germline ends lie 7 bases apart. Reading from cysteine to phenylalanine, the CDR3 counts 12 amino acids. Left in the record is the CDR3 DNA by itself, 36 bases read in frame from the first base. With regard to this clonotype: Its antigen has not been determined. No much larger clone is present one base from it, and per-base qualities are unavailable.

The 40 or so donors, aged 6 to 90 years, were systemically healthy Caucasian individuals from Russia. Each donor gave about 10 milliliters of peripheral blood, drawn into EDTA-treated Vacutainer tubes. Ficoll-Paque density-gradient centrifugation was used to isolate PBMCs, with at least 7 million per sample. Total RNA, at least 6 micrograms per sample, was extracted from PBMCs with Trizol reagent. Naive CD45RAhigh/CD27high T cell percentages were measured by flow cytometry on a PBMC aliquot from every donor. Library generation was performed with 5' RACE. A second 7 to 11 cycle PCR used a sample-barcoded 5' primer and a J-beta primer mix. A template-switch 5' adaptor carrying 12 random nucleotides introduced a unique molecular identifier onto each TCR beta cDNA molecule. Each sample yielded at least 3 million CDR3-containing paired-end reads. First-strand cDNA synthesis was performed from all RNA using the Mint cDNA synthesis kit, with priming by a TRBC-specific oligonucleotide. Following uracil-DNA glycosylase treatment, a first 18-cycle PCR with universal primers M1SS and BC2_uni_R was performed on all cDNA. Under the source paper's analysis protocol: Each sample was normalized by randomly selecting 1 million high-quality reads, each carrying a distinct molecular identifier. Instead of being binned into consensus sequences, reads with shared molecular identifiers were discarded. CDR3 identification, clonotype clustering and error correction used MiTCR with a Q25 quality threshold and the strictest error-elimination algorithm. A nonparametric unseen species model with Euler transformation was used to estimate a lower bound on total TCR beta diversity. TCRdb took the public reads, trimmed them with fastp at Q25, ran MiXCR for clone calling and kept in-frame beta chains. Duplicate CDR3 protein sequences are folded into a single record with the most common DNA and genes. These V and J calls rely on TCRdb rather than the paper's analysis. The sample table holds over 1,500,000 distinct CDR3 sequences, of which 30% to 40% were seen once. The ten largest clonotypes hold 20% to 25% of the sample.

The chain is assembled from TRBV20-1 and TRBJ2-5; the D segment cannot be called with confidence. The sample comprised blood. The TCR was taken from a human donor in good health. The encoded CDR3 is CSARVTQETQYF. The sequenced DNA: TGCAGTGCTAGGGTGACGCAAGAGACCCAGTACTTC.